Below are 24 T cell receptor beta chains sequenced from a single sample in a study of T cell changes during pregnancy in multiple sclerosis. Here immunoSEQ multiplex PCR was the method, and the copy in TCRdb shows in-frame clones only, minus some. The sample yields about 36,000 clones, around 91% seen once. The source was CD8+ T cells from peripheral blood mononuclear cells, collected in the third trimester of pregnancy. The receptors here all came from a female donor with multiple sclerosis, enrolled in a pregnancy study.

This clone was detected only once. The CDR3: CASSMVGRAVYNEQFF. CDR3 coding DNA: TGTGCCAGTAGTATGGTCGGGAGGGCGGTCTACAATGAGCAGTTCTTC. The V gene is TRBV19, the J gene TRBJ2-1; 8 nucleotides match TRBD2. Germline trimming cut 3 bases from V and 3 bases from J; bases unmatched to any gene: 7. This CDR3 has 16 residues. Germline V CDR1 and CDR2: LNHDA, SQIVND (reference sequence).

This clone was found once. V and J are TRBV9 and TRBJ1-1; 9 positions agree with TRBD1. The ends lost 0 bases at V and 5 bases at J; junction bases unmatched: 2. Germline V CDR1 and CDR2: SGDLS, YYNGEE. The CDR3 totals 14 residues. DNA for the CDR3: TGTGCCAGCAGCGTAGAGGGGACAGGGACTGAAGCTTTCTTT. This codes for CASSVEGTGTEAFF.

This clone appeared a single time. V gene TRBV27 combines with J gene TRBJ2-5; tentatively, D is TRBD2 (6 bases). Looked up from germline, CDR1 is MNHEY and CDR2 is SMNVEV (reference sequence). The CDR3 spans 14 residues. Trimming cost V 6 bases and J 7 bases, with 18 bases left between them. The DNA for the CDR3 is TGTGCCAGCAGCCCCGGCGGGGCGGGTCGGACCCAGTACTTC. Translating gives CASSPGGAGRTQYF.

The rearrangement joins TRBV6-1 to TRBJ1-2; 7 bases are shared with TRBD1. CDR1 is MNHNS and CDR2 is SASEGT in the germline V gene. The trim removed 9 bases at V and 3 bases at J, leaving 7 bases unmatched. CDR3 length equals 13 residues. The CDR3, as DNA: TGTGCCAGTACAGGGGCGAATGACTATGGCTACACCTTC. Residues: CASTGANDYGYTF.

V and J are TRBV2 and TRBJ2-1; the D is unclear. Trimming took 5 bases from V and 4 from J, leaving 3 bases between them. CDR1 and CDR2 (germline): SNHLY, FYNNEI. The CDR3 spans 11 residues. CDR3 nucleotides: TGTGCCAGCAGTCCATACAATGAGCAGTTCTTC. Translation: CASSPYNEQFF.

V usage is TRBV9 and J usage is TRBJ1-6; 9 bases fit TRBD1. This CDR3 has 15 residues. V lost 8 bases, J lost 7 bases, and 10 bases stayed unmatched. Germline loops: CDR1 SGDLS, CDR2 YYNGEE. CDR3 loop: CASTGGYLLNSPLHF. CDR3 nucleotide sequence: TGTGCCAGTACAGGGGGCTACCTCTTAAATTCACCCCTCCACTTT. Using reference TRBV9 and TRBJ1-6 for the parts outside the CDR3, the full variable domain is DSGVTQTPKHLITATGQRVTLRCSPRSGDLSVYWYQQSLDQGLQFLIQYYNGEERAKGNILERFSAQQFPDLHSELNLSSLELGDSALYFCASTGGYLLNSPLHFGNGTRLTVT.

This clone was found a few times. V and J are TRBV7-6 and TRBJ1-1, with D possibly TRBD1 on 5 matching bases. Deletions cut 3 bases from V and 3 bases from J, with 5 bases between. CDR1 is SGHVS, CDR2 FNYEAQ, per germline. This CDR3 has 12 residues. The CDR3 is CASSFRDTEAFF. CDR3 DNA: TGTGCCAGCAGCTTCAGGGACACTGAAGCTTTCTTT.

This clone was seen a handful of times. The chain combines TRBV6-4 with TRBJ2-1; D possibly corresponds to TRBD1 (6 bases). CDR1 and CDR2 (germline): MRHNA, SNTAGT. V gave up 6 bases and J gave up 3 bases, with 12 bases separating them. This CDR3 is built from 14 residues. CDR3 DNA sequence: TGTGCCAGCAGCCGGGACACGGACTACAATGAGCAGTTCTTC. Residues: CASSRDTDYNEQFF.

The chain joins TRBV19 to TRBJ1-2; TRBD1 agrees at 7 bases. CDR1 and CDR2 (germline): LNHDA, SQIVND (reference sequence). Trimming at V came to 8 bases and at J to 3 bases, leaving 6 bases not matched to a gene. The CDR3 runs to 13 residues. The CDR3 region is CASENRGDYGYTF. CDR3 in DNA: TGTGCCAGTGAAAACAGGGGTGACTATGGCTACACCTTC.

The J gene is TRBJ1-5, the V gene TRBV19, with D possibly TRBD1 on 5 matching bases. V was cut by 5 bases and J by 7 bases, with 18 bases left in between. CDR1 and CDR2 (germline): LNHDA, SQIVND (reference sequence). CDR3 length: 15 residues. This CDR3 is CASSPDGGLAQPQHF. DNA of the CDR3: TGTGCCAGTAGTCCCGACGGGGGTTTGGCACAGCCCCAGCATTTT.

The chain joins TRBV5-1 to TRBJ2-1; 7 bases are shared with TRBD2. Germline loops: CDR1 SGHRS, CDR2 YFSETQ. With 6 bases clipped from V and 2 bases from J, the junction kept 8 bases outside the gene matches. This CDR3 has 15 residues. The CDR3 nucleotides read TGCGCCAGCACCATCAGCGGGACCCCCTACAATGAGCAGTTCTTC. This codes for CASTISGTPYNEQFF.

This sequence joins TRBV27 and TRBJ1-1; no reliable D call. CDR3 length equals 14 residues. Trimming pared 2 bases from V and 4 bases from J, leaving 11 bases between. From germline, CDR1 is MNHEY and CDR2 SMNVEV (reference sequence). CDR3 protein: CASSLAGMITEAFF. The CDR3 DNA reads as TGTGCCAGCAGTTTAGCCGGGATGATCACTGAAGCTTTCTTT.

J is TRBJ1-4 and V is TRBV6-5; 8 bases map to TRBD1. J was trimmed by 7 bases and V by 6 bases; bases with no gene match: 4. Germline assignment: CDR1 MNHEY and CDR2 SVGAGI. The CDR3 loop spans 13 amino acids. The CDR3 region has the DNA TGTGCCAGCAGCACAGGGGGTGTTGAAAAACTGTTTTTT. This gives the protein CASSTGGVEKLFF.

J is TRBJ2-1 and V is TRBV21-1; no check of the table's D call, TRBD2, against the DNA was made. TRBV21-1 is a listed pseudogene. This CDR3 has 15 amino acids. The CDR3 nucleotides are TGTGCCAGCAATAGAACTAGCGGGAGTTTCGATGAGCAGTTCTTC. Translated: CASNRTSGSFDEQFF.

This clone has just a few counts. The chain is built from TRBV11-2 and TRBJ1-1, with D perhaps matching TRBD1 (5 bases). The germline V and J ends were trimmed by 4 bases and 7 bases, with 7 bases remaining between them. Germline loops: CDR1 SGHAT, CDR2 FQNNGV. This CDR3 is built from 11 residues. CDR3 in amino acids: CASSYGGEAFF. The DNA of the CDR3 is TGTGCCAGCAGCTACGGGGGTGAAGCTTTCTTT.

The rearrangement uses TRBV6-5 and TRBJ1-1, with D hard to call. Between the trimmed V and J ends, which lost 0 bases and 7 bases, there was a span of 12 bases. CDR1 MNHEY and CDR2 SVGAGI come from the germline V gene. The CDR3 covers 14 residues. Here the CDR3 reads CASSYSRSHLEAFF. Here the CDR3 DNA reads TGTGCCAGCAGTTACTCGAGATCCCACCTTGAAGCTTTCTTT.

This clone was found once. This chain links TRBV19 with TRBJ1-4, with TRBD1 as a possible D gene (5 bases). CDR3 length: 16 residues. In germline, CDR1 is LNHDA, CDR2 SQIVND (reference sequence). Trimming cost V 3 bases and J 0 bases, with 11 bases left between them. CDR3 sequence reads: CASSIQQGATNEKLFF. As DNA, the CDR3 is TGTGCCAGTAGTATTCAGCAGGGTGCAACTAATGAAAAACTGTTTTTT.

The J gene is TRBJ1-2, the V gene TRBV30; TRBD1 matches 9 bases. The CDR3 extends over 13 amino acids. V lost 8 bases to trimming and J lost 6 bases; unmatched junction nucleotides: 10. CDR1 GTSNPN and CDR2 SVGIG come from the germline V gene (reference sequence). The CDR3 is CAGQTGGFDGYTF. DNA of the CDR3: TGTGCCGGGCAGACAGGGGGGTTCGATGGCTACACCTTC.

The chain links TRBV27 to TRBJ2-1, with TRBD2 matching over 7 bases. CDR1 MNHEY and CDR2 SMNVEV come from the germline V gene (reference sequence). The length of the CDR3 is 15 residues. The J segment lost 5 bases and the V segment lost 6 bases, leaving 10 bases of the junction unmatched. The CDR3 nucleotides read TGTGCCAGCAGCCTTGGGATAGCGGGTAACAATGAGCAGTTCTTC. Translation gives CASSLGIAGNNEQFF.

This rearrangement joins TRBV13 to TRBJ2-3; possibly TRBD2 for D (5 bases). This CDR3 spans 14 amino acids. V lost 0 bases, J lost 3 bases, and 7 bases lay in between. Germline CDR1 PRHDT, CDR2 FYEKMQ (reference sequence). For the CDR3, the DNA is TGTGCCAGCAGCTTAGGACTAGGGACAGATACGCAGTATTTT. It is translated as CASSLGLGTDTQYF.

This clone came up once. The CDR3 sequence is CAWSPVAEAFF. For the CDR3, the DNA is TGTGCCTGGAGTCCTGTTGCTGAAGCTTTCTTT. The chain links TRBV30 to TRBJ1-1; D remains unclear. Germline lookup yields CDR1 GTSNPN and CDR2 SVGIG (reference sequence). Trimming took off 2 bases at V and 6 bases at J, with 7 bases between the two ends. The CDR3 covers 11 residues.

This clone was seen once. The V call is TRBV5-4, the J call TRBJ2-7; 9 bases fit TRBD1. Germline assignment: CDR1 SGHNT and CDR2 YYREEE (reference sequence). This CDR3 contains 15 residues. V shed 2 bases and J 0 bases; nucleotides not matched to a gene: 3. CDR3 in DNA: TGTGCCAGCAGCTTAGTGACAGGGGGCTCCTACGAGCAGTACTTC. Its translation is CASSLVTGGSYEQYF.

The J gene is TRBJ2-2, the V gene TRBV13; 8 nucleotides line up with TRBD2. The CDR3 is 16 residues long. Germline CDR1 is PRHDT and CDR2 is FYEKMQ (reference sequence). V lost 5 bases, J lost 3 bases, and 8 bases stayed unmatched. The CDR3 nucleotides are TGTGCCAGCAGCACGGGAGCGGGAGTGCACACCGGGGAGCTGTTTTTT. It is translated as CASSTGAGVHTGELFF. The full variable domain, rest sourced from reference TRBV13 and TRBJ2-2, is AAGVIQSPRHLIKEKRETATLKCYPIPRHDTVYWYQQGPGQDPQFLISFYEKMQSDKGSIPDRFSAQQFSDYHSELNMSSLELGDSALYFCASSTGAGVHTGELFFGEGSRLTVL.

This chain uses TRBV9 with TRBJ1-1; D is undetermined. The V gene's germline CDR1 is SGDLS and CDR2 YYNGEE. Trimming removed 2 bases at V and 1 base at J, with 9 bases between. This CDR3 comprises 14 residues. CDR3 region: CASSVTSGNTEAFF. Written as DNA, the CDR3 is TGTGCCAGCAGCGTCACTTCAGGGAACACTGAAGCTTTCTTT.